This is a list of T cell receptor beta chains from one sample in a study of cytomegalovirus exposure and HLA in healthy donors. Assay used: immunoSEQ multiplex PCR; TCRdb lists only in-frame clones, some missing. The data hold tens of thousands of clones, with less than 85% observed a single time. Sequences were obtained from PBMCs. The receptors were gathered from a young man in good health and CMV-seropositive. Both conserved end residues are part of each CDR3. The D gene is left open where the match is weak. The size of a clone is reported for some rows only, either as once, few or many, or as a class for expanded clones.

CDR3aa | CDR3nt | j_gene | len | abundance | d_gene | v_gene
CASSKEGRAFF | TGTGCCAGCAGTAAGGAGGGGCGGGCTTTCTTT | TRBJ1-1 | 11 | few | NA | TRBV2
CASSPDGFVGPQHF | TGTGCCAGCTCACCTGACGGGTTCGTCGGGCCCCAGCATTTT | TRBJ1-5 | 14 | NA | NA | TRBV18
CASSAQGNYGYTF | TGTGCCAGCAGTGCTCAGGGCAACTATGGCTACACCTTC | TRBJ1-2 | 13 | NA | NA | TRBV6-4
CASSPRLYEQYF | TGTGCCAGCAGTCCCCGACTGTACGAGCAGTACTTC | TRBJ2-7 | 12 | NA | NA | TRBV27
CASSPSGESGMGQFF | TGTGCCAGCAGCCCATCAGGGGAAAGCGGTATGGGGCAGTTCTTC | TRBJ2-1 | 15 | NA | NA | TRBV7-3
CASSLTPLAGGSLDEQFF | TGTGCCAGCAGCTTAACCCCCCTAGCGGGGGGCTCCTTAGATGAGCAGTTCTTC | TRBJ2-1 | 18 | once | TRBD2 | TRBV7-3
CASSYSRGSSYEQYF | TGTGCCAGCAGTTACTCGCGGGGGAGCTCCTACGAGCAGTACTTC | TRBJ2-7 | 15 | NA | TRBD2 | TRBV6-5
CASSQDWEGWDYTF | TGCGCCAGCAGCCAAGATTGGGAGGGCTGGGACTACACCTTC | TRBJ1-2 | 14 | NA | NA | TRBV4-3
CASSQGGAGYGYTF | TGCGCCAGCAGCCAAGGTGGCGCAGGCTATGGCTACACCTTC | TRBJ1-2 | 14 | NA | NA | TRBV4-3
CASSLFITSGGNEQFF | TGCGCCAGCAGCTTATTTATAACTAGCGGGGGAAATGAGCAGTTCTTC | TRBJ2-1 | 16 | NA | TRBD2 | TRBV5-1
CASSLGALGSSYNSPLHF | TGTGCCAGCAGCTTAGGGGCCCTGGGGAGCTCCTATAATTCACCCCTCCACTTT | TRBJ1-6 | 18 | once | NA | TRBV7-9
CASGGRGAEAFF | TGTGCCAGCGGAGGGCGAGGAGCTGAAGCTTTCTTT | TRBJ1-1 | 12 | NA | NA | TRBV7-9
CATNQWGTGAYEQYF | TGTGCCACCAACCAGTGGGGGACAGGGGCCTACGAGCAGTACTTC | TRBJ2-7 | 15 | NA | TRBD1 | TRBV6-5
CASSPLTGRGNTIYF | TGTGCCAGCAGCCCACTGACAGGGCGAGGAAACACCATATATTTT | TRBJ1-3 | 15 | once | TRBD1 | TRBV5-6
CASSPAGVQETQYF | TGTGCCAGCTCACCCGCGGGGGTCCAAGAGACCCAGTACTTC | TRBJ2-5 | 14 | NA | TRBD2 | TRBV18